The 2 T cell receptor beta chains below all came from one sample that was sequenced in a study of PD-L1 blockade in urothelial cancer. Here immunoSEQ multiplex PCR was the method, and the copy in TCRdb shows in-frame clones only, minus some. This table has more than 65,000 clones, roughly 87% appearing once. The sequences come from PBMCs, collected around atezolizumab (anti-PD-L1) treatment. These receptors all come from a woman in her 70s with urothelial cancer.

This sequence joins TRBV28 and TRBJ1-2, with 8 nucleotides matching TRBD1. CDR3 length: 15 amino acids. Losses at the gene ends were 4 bases for V and 5 bases for J; bases not matched to a gene: 9. In germline, CDR1 is MDHEN, CDR2 SYDVKM. The CDR3 loop is CASSWPGGAGYGYTF. In DNA form, the CDR3 reads TGTGCCAGCAGTTGGCCAGGGGGCGCGGGTTATGGCTACACCTTC.

The chain joins TRBV6-1 to TRBJ2-5; D not certain. Trimming removed 5 bases at V and 4 bases at J, with 17 bases between. The length of the CDR3 is 15 residues. Germline CDR1 is MNHNS and CDR2 is SASEGT. Written as DNA, the CDR3 is TGTGCCAGCAGTCCCCAGTTTGGGCTCCGAGAGACCCAGTACTTC. Its protein product is CASSPQFGLRETQYF.